A selection of T cell receptor beta chains follows, all from one sample in a study of early T cells in non-severe SARS-CoV-2 infection. TCRdb reprocessed the 5' RACE reads with MiXCR, giving one entry per CDR3 protein. In the table there are tens of thousands of distinct CDR3 sequences, 9% to 15% of which are singletons. Sequences were obtained from whole blood. All receptors come from an adult who was a healthcare worker with PCR-confirmed SARS-CoV-2 infection or an uninfected control (not recorded which). CDR3s include the opening cysteine and the closing phenylalanine or tryptophan. The D gene is left open where the match is weak. The listing skips clone size in some rows; elsewhere it reads once, few, many or a size class.

j_gene,v_gene,d_gene,abundance,CDR3aa,CDR3nt
TRBJ1-4,TRBV20-1,.,many,CSATAEGANEKLFF,TGCAGTGCCACCGCGGAGGGCGCTAATGAAAAACTGTTTTTT
TRBJ2-7,TRBV7-2,.,many,CASSLQQGSSYEQYF,TGTGCCAGCAGCCTCCAACAGGGATCCTCCTACGAGCAGTACTTC
TRBJ1-2,TRBV12-3/TRBV12-4,.,.,CASSLSNRGNYGYTF,TGTGCCAGCAGTTTGTCAAACAGAGGCAACTATGGCTACACCTTC
TRBJ1-6,TRBV5-1,.,.,CASRDSPLHF,TGCGCCAGCAGAGATTCACCCCTCCACTTT
TRBJ2-3,TRBV2,.,.,CASTPWGESTDTQYF,TGTGCCAGCACCCCTTGGGGGGAGAGCACAGATACGCAGTATTTT
TRBJ1-1,TRBV29-1,.,few,CSVVAPAVNTEAFF,TGCAGCGTTGTCGCCCCGGCCGTGAACACTGAAGCTTTCTTT
TRBJ2-1,TRBV5-6,.,few,CASSLGPGAGEQFF,TGTGCCAGCAGCTTGGGTCCAGGGGCGGGGGAGCAGTTCTTC
TRBJ2-1,TRBV2,TRBD2,.,CASRPLLSGIRHEQFF,TGTGCCAGCAGACCCCTTCTTAGCGGGATCCGGCATGAGCAGTTCTTC
TRBJ1-2,TRBV7-9,.,many,CASSLGGPNYGYTF,TGTGCCAGCAGCTTAGGAGGACCAAACTATGGCTACACCTTC
TRBJ2-7,TRBV7-9,.,many,CASSSEAIALNYEQYF,TGTGCCAGCAGCTCAGAGGCCATTGCTCTGAATTACGAGCAGTACTTC
TRBJ2-3,TRBV11-2,TRBD2,many,CASSRKGRGGEADTQYF,TGTGCCAGCAGCCGAAAGGGGCGGGGGGGCGAGGCAGATACGCAGTATTTT
TRBJ2-1,TRBV2,TRBD2,many,CASCGELAGGPANEQFF,TGTGCCAGCTGCGGGGAGCTAGCGGGGGGGCCCGCCAATGAGCAGTTCTTC
TRBJ2-4,TRBV2,.,few,CASSEALRVAKNIQYF,TGTGCCAGCAGTGAAGCGCTTCGGGTAGCCAAAAACATTCAGTACTTC
TRBJ2-5,TRBV27,.,.,CASSPLRPGTQYF,TGTGCCAGCAGTCCTTTACGCCCGGGGACCCAGTACTTC
TRBJ2-3,TRBV10-2,.,few,CASSESEGVPSTDTQYF,TGCGCCAGCAGTGAGTCGGAGGGGGTTCCTAGCACAGATACGCAGTATTTT
TRBJ1-1,TRBV11-2,.,many,CASSLEERTFF,TGTGCCAGCAGCTTAGAAGAGAGGACTTTCTTT
TRBJ2-5,TRBV11-2,.,many,CASSPPPLAGTQYF,TGTGCCAGCAGCCCTCCTCCTCTAGCAGGGACCCAGTACTTC
TRBJ2-5,TRBV5-4,TRBD2,.,CASSRAGGSQESQYF,TGTGCCAGCAGCCGAGCGGGGGGGAGCCAAGAGTCCCAGTACTTC
TRBJ1-6,TRBV7-8,.,few,CASSLVSGMYNSPLHF,TGTGCCAGCAGCTTAGTGTCAGGGATGTATAATTCACCCCTCCACTTT
TRBJ2-7,TRBV14,.,few,CASSQQMGYEQYF,TGTGCCAGCAGCCAGCAGATGGGGTACGAGCAGTACTTC
TRBJ2-5,TRBV29-1,.,few,CSVVANQETQYF,TGCAGCGTTGTAGCGAACCAAGAGACCCAGTACTTC
TRBJ2-7,TRBV7-8,.,few,CASSLETGTADEQYF,TGTGCCAGCAGCTTAGAGACAGGGACTGCGGACGAGCAGTACTTC
TRBJ1-1,TRBV20-1,.,.,CSARDSHIQSDTEAFF,TGCAGTGCTAGAGATTCCCACATCCAATCTGACACTGAAGCTTTCTTT
TRBJ2-5,TRBV4-1,.,.,CASSQGEPWGGGWAQYF,TGCGCCAGCAGCCAAGGGGAGCCATGGGGAGGGGGCTGGGCCCAGTACTTC
TRBJ2-5,TRBV29-1,.,few,CSVVKGKETQYF,TGCAGCGTTGTGAAGGGTAAAGAGACCCAGTACTTC
TRBJ2-7,TRBV29-1,TRBD2,many,CSVKASGYEQYF,TGCAGCGTTAAGGCTAGCGGGTACGAGCAGTACTTC
TRBJ2-6,TRBV4-1,.,many,CASSQAVGSGANVLTF,TGCGCCAGCAGCCAAGCGGTTGGCTCTGGGGCCAACGTCCTGACTTTC
TRBJ2-5,TRBV5-1,.,many,CASSRGTSQETQYF,TGCGCCAGCAGCCGGGGGACATCACAAGAGACCCAGTACTTC
TRBJ2-1,TRBV6-5,.,.,CASSPLEAPNEQFF,TGTGCCAGCAGCCCCCTTGAGGCCCCCAATGAGCAGTTCTTC
TRBJ2-3,TRBV11-2,TRBD1,.,CASSGQGALDTQYF,TGTGCCAGCAGCGGACAGGGGGCTTTAGATACGCAGTATTTT
TRBJ2-4,TRBV6-2/TRBV6-3,.,.,CASSYGPQMGIQYF,TGTGCCAGCAGTTACGGACCGCAAATGGGCATTCAGTACTTC
TRBJ2-1,TRBV5-1,.,many,CASSLAAGKQFF,TGCGCCAGCAGCTTGGCCGCCGGGAAGCAGTTCTTC
TRBJ2-7,TRBV13,TRBD2,.,CASSLELAGGLMGGEQYF,TGTGCCAGCAGCTTAGAACTAGCGGGAGGACTCATGGGGGGCGAGCAGTACTTC
TRBJ2-1,TRBV20-1,.,many,CSASRTGTYEGFF,TGCAGTGCTAGCCGCACCGGGACATACGAGGGGTTCTTC
TRBJ1-1,TRBV7-9,.,.,CASSSRGGPLTTEAFF,TGTGCCAGCAGCTCGCGCGGGGGGCCCTTGACCACTGAAGCTTTCTTT
TRBJ2-2,TRBV2,.,few,CASGPPSLYRTGELFF,TGTGCCAGCGGGCCTCCTTCGTTGTATCGCACCGGGGAGCTGTTTTTT
TRBJ2-3,TRBV28,.,few,CASSLIWLTDTQYF,TGTGCCAGCAGTTTAATATGGCTCACAGATACGCAGTATTTT
TRBJ2-7,TRBV6-5,TRBD2,.,CASSYSMLAGGEQYF,TGTGCCAGCAGTTACTCGATGCTAGCGGGGGGAGAGCAGTACTTC
TRBJ2-5,TRBV11-2,.,medium-sized,CASSLWRTETQYF,TGTGCCAGCAGCTTATGGCGAACGGAGACCCAGTACTTC
TRBJ2-2,TRBV11-2,.,.,CASSSIRSTGELFF,TGTGCCAGCAGCTCGATCAGGTCCACCGGGGAGCTGTTTTTT
TRBJ2-1,TRBV30,TRBD1,.,CAWSGDRGRREQFF,TGTGCCTGGAGCGGGGACAGGGGGCGACGTGAGCAGTTCTTC
TRBJ2-7,TRBV19,.,.,CASSISGVPGREQYF,TGTGCCAGTAGTATTTCGGGGGTCCCAGGGCGGGAGCAGTACTTC
TRBJ2-5,TRBV29-1,TRBD2,many,CSVRFSGSKETQYF,TGCAGCGTTAGATTTAGCGGGAGTAAAGAGACCCAGTACTTC
TRBJ1-4,TRBV2,.,many,CASSEESPGHEKLFF,TGTGCCAGCAGTGAAGAGTCTCCCGGACATGAAAAACTGTTTTTT